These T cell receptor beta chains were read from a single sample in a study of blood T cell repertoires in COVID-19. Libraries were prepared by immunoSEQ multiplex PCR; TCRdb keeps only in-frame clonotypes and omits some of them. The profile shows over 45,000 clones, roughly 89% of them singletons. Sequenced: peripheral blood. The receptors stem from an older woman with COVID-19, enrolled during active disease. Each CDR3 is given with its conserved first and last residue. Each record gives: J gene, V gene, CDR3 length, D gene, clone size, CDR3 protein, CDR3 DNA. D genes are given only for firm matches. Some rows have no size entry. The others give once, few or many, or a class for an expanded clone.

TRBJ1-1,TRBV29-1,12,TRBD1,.,CSVRTGQTEAFF,TGCAGCGTTAGGACAGGCCAGACTGAAGCTTTCTTT
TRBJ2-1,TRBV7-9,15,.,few,CASSLSETSTNEQFF,TGTGCCAGCAGCTTATCTGAAACGAGTACCAATGAGCAGTTCTTC
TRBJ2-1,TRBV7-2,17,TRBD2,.,CASSFASTSGGYNEQFF,TGTGCCAGCAGCTTCGCCAGTACTAGCGGGGGGTACAATGAGCAGTTCTTC
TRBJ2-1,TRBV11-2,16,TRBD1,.,CASSFEGAYTYNEQFF,TGTGCCAGCAGCTTTGAGGGGGCGTACACCTACAATGAGCAGTTCTTC
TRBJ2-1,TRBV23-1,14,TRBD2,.,CASSQLSGRAEQFF,TGCGCCAGCAGTCAACTTAGCGGGAGGGCCGAGCAGTTCTTC
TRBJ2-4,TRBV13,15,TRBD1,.,CASSLEGATGGKQYF,TGTGCCAGCAGCTTAGAGGGGGCGACAGGGGGAAAGCAGTACTTC
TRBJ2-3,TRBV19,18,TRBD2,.,CASSISGGRRTSTDTQYF,TGTGCCAGTAGTATCTCGGGAGGGCGGAGGACTAGCACAGATACGCAGTATTTT
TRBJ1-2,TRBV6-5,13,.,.,CASSFGRVYGYTF,TGTGCCAGCAGTTTCGGGAGAGTCTATGGCTACACCTTC
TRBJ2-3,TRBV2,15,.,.,CASSASGVRTDTQYF,TGTGCCAGCAGTGCGTCGGGAGTACGGACAGATACGCAGTATTTT
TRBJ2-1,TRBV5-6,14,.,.,CASSLTPGDNEQFF,TGTGCCAGCAGCTTGACGCCCGGGGACAATGAGCAGTTCTTC
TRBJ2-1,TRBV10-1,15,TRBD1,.,CASSGRRDRVNEQFF,TGCGCCAGCAGTGGCCGCCGGGACAGGGTCAATGAGCAGTTCTTC
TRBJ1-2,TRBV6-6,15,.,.,CASSPWGGPDYGYTF,TGTGCCAGCAGTCCTTGGGGAGGGCCGGACTATGGCTACACCTTC
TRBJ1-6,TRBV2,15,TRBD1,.,CASSGRTGASQLLHF,TGTGCCAGCAGTGGACGGACAGGGGCCTCTCAGCTCCTCCACTTT
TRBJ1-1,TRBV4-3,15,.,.,CASSLGGGSGTEAFF,TGCGCCAGCAGCCTGGGGGGAGGGAGCGGCACTGAAGCTTTCTTT
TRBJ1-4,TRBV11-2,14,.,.,CASSNLGREEKLFF,TGTGCCAGCAGCAATCTAGGGAGAGAGGAAAAACTGTTTTTT
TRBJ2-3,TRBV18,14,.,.,CASSEQGPPDTQYF,TGTGCCAGCTCAGAGCAGGGGCCCCCAGATACGCAGTATTTT
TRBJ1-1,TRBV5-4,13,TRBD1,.,CASSRGRGAEAFF,TGTGCCAGCAGCCGAGGCAGGGGGGCTGAAGCTTTCTTT
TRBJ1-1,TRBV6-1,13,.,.,CASSEPERPEAFF,TGTGCCAGCAGTGAACCTGAGCGGCCTGAAGCTTTCTTT
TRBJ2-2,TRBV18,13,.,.,CASSHGTTGELFF,TGTGCCAGCTCTCACGGGACTACCGGGGAGCTGTTTTTT
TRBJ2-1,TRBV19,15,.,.,CASSIGGMAYNEQFF,TGTGCCAGTAGTATCGGGGGAATGGCCTACAATGAGCAGTTCTTC
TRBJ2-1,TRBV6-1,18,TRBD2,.,CASSEAPPLVAGGYEQFF,TGTGCCAGCAGTGAAGCGCCCCCTCTAGTAGCGGGAGGGTATGAGCAGTTCTTC
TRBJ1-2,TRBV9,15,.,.,CASSVGTFPGYGYTF,TGTGCCAGCAGCGTGGGGACATTCCCGGGGTATGGCTACACCTTC
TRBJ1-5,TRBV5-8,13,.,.,CASSLQGGQPQHF,TGTGCCAGCAGCTTACAGGGTGGGCAGCCCCAGCATTTT
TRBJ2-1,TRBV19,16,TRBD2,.,CASSEISGGPYNEQFF,TGTGCCAGTAGTGAGATTAGCGGGGGGCCCTACAATGAGCAGTTCTTC
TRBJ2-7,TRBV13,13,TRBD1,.,CASSLGQVYEQYF,TGTGCCAGCAGCCTCGGACAGGTTTACGAGCAGTACTTC
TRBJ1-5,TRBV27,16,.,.,CASRGTWGRVGQPQHF,TGTGCCAGCAGAGGTACTTGGGGCCGTGTTGGCCAGCCCCAGCATTTT
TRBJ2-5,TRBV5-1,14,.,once,CASSLQGIGETQYF,TGCGCCAGCAGCTTACAGGGTATCGGAGAGACCCAGTACTTC
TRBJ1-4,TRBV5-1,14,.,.,CASSLQATNEKLFF,TGCGCCAGCAGCTTACAAGCAACTAATGAAAAACTGTTTTTT
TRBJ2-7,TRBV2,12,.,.,CASGWGDYEQYF,TGTGCCAGCGGGTGGGGGGACTACGAGCAGTACTTC
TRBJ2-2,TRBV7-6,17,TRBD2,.,CASSLETSGGSTGELFF,TGTGCCAGCAGCTTAGAAACTAGCGGGGGGTCCACCGGGGAGCTGTTTTTT
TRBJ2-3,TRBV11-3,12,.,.,CASSFGTDTQYF,TGTGCCAGCAGCTTCGGCACAGATACGCAGTATTTT
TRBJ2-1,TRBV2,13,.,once,CASNQESYNEQFF,TGTGCCAGCAATCAGGAAAGCTACAATGAGCAGTTCTTC
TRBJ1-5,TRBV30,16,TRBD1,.,CAWSDRGAYSNQPQHF,TGTGCCTGGAGTGACAGGGGGGCTTATAGCAATCAGCCCCAGCATTTT
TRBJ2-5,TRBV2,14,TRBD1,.,CASSNLGQGGTQYF,TGTGCCAGCAGCAACCTTGGACAGGGTGGGACCCAGTACTTC
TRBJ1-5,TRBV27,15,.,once,CASSPGAGRSQPQHF,TGTGCCAGCAGCCCAGGGGCTGGGCGGAGTCAGCCCCAGCATTTT
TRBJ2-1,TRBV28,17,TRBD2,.,CASSLYFGLAPDVEQFF,TGTGCCAGCAGTTTATATTTCGGACTAGCACCAGACGTTGAGCAGTTCTTC
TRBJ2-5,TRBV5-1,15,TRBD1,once,CASSKRTGGAETQYF,TGCGCCAGCAGCAAGAGGACAGGGGGTGCAGAGACCCAGTACTTC
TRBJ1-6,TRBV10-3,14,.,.,CAISEIGVNSPLHF,TGTGCCATCAGTGAGATAGGGGTCAATTCACCCCTCCACTTT
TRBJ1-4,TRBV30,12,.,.,CAWSVLREKLFF,TGTGCCTGGAGTGTACTAAGGGAAAAACTGTTTTTT
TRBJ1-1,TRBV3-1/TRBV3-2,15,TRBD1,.,CASSQIQGENTEAFF,TGTGCCAGCAGCCAGATCCAGGGGGAGAACACTGAAGCTTTCTTT
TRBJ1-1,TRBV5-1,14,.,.,CASSYNSGDTEAFF,TGCGCCAGCAGCTATAACAGCGGAGACACTGAAGCTTTCTTT
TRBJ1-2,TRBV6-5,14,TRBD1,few,CASRRQGIYGGYTF,TGTGCCAGCAGACGACAGGGGATATACGGTGGCTACACCTTC
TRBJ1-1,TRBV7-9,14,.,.,CASSLVLVNTEAFF,TGTGCCAGCAGCTTAGTATTAGTGAACACTGAAGCTTTCTTT
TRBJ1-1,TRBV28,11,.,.,CASGPDREAFF,TGTGCCAGCGGCCCAGACAGGGAAGCTTTCTTT
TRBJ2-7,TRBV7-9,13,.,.,CASSQESSYEQYF,TGTGCCAGCTCGCAGGAATCCTCCTACGAGCAGTACTTC
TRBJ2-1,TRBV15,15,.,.,CATPRDCVLYNEQFF,TGTGCCACCCCGAGGGACTGCGTTTTATACAATGAGCAGTTCTTC
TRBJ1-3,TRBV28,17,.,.,CASSSVPTDYSGNTIYF,TGTGCCAGCAGTTCCGTGCCGACAGATTACTCTGGAAACACCATATATTTT
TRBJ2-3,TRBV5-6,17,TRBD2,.,CASSMTSGGRVADTQYF,TGTGCCAGCAGCATGACTAGCGGGGGGCGAGTCGCAGATACGCAGTATTTT
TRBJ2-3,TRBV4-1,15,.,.,CASSLLAEATDTQYF,TGCGCCAGCAGCCTTTTAGCGGAGGCGACAGATACGCAGTATTTT
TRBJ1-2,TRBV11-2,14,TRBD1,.,CASSFQQGAAGYTF,TGTGCCAGCAGCTTCCAACAGGGGGCGGCTGGCTACACCTTC
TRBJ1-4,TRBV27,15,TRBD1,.,CASSSRDRGIEKLFF,TGTGCCAGCAGTTCCCGGGACAGGGGGATTGAAAAACTGTTTTTT
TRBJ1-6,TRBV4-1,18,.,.,CASSQGVLQSSYNSPLHF,TGCGCCAGCAGCCAAGGCGTGTTACAGAGCTCCTATAATTCACCCCTCCACTTT
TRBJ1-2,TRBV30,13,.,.,CAWTGITDYGYTF,TGTGCCTGGACGGGGATAACGGACTATGGCTACACCTTC
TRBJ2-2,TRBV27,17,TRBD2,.,CASSLRKDGGDTGELFF,TGTGCCAGCAGTTTAAGGAAAGACGGGGGGGACACCGGGGAGCTGTTTTTT